Given below is one T cell receptor (beta chain) in context. This sample stems from a study of blood T cell repertoires in COVID-19. Study-wide background: COVID-19 samples from acute and convalescent phases originated in the United States, Italy and Spain. PBMCs, B-cell-depleted T cells, or T cells were the source of the cDNA or gDNA that made up the material.

The germline V gene has CDR1 MNHEY and CDR2 SVGAGI. The V gene lost 6 bases and the J gene lost 5 bases, with 16 bases spanning the gap. This CDR3 has 14 residues. Authors' data handling: Estimated nucleated cell counts came from reference gene primer amplification. Using immunoSEQ multiplex PCR, the repertoire was profiled, and TCRdb retains in-frame clones only, with some absent. V and J calls and clone size are copied from that table; D and trimming were computed from the DNA. The table shows about 120,000 clones, with 70% to 80% occurring only once. V and J are TRBV6-5 and TRBJ1-1; D perhaps matches TRBD1 (5 bases). The receptor was derived from a human donor in a cohort sampled during active COVID-19. Specimen: peripheral blood. CDR3 DNA: TGTGCCAGCAGCAAGACCCAGGGTTGGACTGAAGCTTTCTTT. Translated: CASSKTQGWTEAFF.